This entry lists 8 T cell receptor beta chains sequenced from one sample in a study of Ad26.COV2.S vaccination and SARS-CoV-2 variants. Stated treatment: roughly 18 received Ad26.COV2.S at low or high dose, single or two shots; about 5 received placebo; per-sample allocation not given. Each sample was drawn 63 days after the first injection (of vaccine or placebo). Sequencing was performed with immunoSEQ multiplex PCR; in TCRdb, only in-frame clones are kept and a portion is missing. Of a few hundred thousand clones in the sample, 75% to 90% were seen once. The material sequenced was peripheral blood, taken in a trial of Ad26.COV2.S vaccine versus placebo. These receptors were taken from a person between 18 and 65 years old who received the Ad26.COV2.S COVID-19 vaccine or a placebo.

This chain uses TRBV2 with TRBJ1-4; D is ambiguous. V lost 3 bases to trimming and J lost 8 bases, with 13 bases between them. The CDR3 contains 14 residues. From germline, CDR1 is SNHLY and CDR2 FYNNEI. The CDR3 nucleotides read TGTGCCAGCAGTGAGATAAGGTTATGGGAAAAACTGTTTTTT. Translating gives CASSEIRLWEKLFF.

The chain links TRBV27 to TRBJ2-7; D may be TRBD1 (6 bases). The CDR3 has 16 residues. V lost 6 bases and J 1 base, leaving 19 bases between the germline ends. Germline lookup yields CDR1 MNHEY and CDR2 SMNVEV (reference sequence). Written as DNA, the CDR3 is TGTGCCAGCAGGCCTAGTACAGGGTCCCTTTCCTACGAGCAGTACTTC. This sequence encodes CASRPSTGSLSYEQYF.

This rearrangement joins TRBV4-3 to TRBJ1-1, with TRBD1 matching over 8 bases. CDR1 is LGHNA and CDR2 is YSLEER in the germline V gene. J lost 5 bases, V lost 3 bases, and 8 bases had no gene match. The CDR3 runs to 15 residues. CDR3 bases: TGCGCCAGCAGCCAGAGAGGACAGGGAAGGACTGAAGCTTTCTTT. Its translation: CASSQRGQGRTEAFF.

V usage is TRBV28 and J usage is TRBJ1-1; 9 nucleotides align to TRBD1. CDR1 and CDR2 (germline): MDHEN, SYDVKM. The CDR3 runs 14 residues. Trimming removed 2 bases from V and 7 bases from J; junction bases left unmatched: 5. CDR3 sequence (DNA): TGTGCCAGCAGTTTAGGGGGACAGGGAGTTGAAGCTTTCTTT. This codes for CASSLGGQGVEAFF.

The chain uses TRBV2 and TRBJ2-7; D gene uncertain. V lost 4 bases and J 2 bases, leaving 9 bases between the germline ends. The germline CDR1 and CDR2 sequences are SNHLY and FYNNEI. The length of the CDR3 is 13 residues. The CDR3, as DNA: TGTGCCAGCAGTGTGCAGGCCCCCTACGAGCAGTACTTC. It codes for CASSVQAPYEQYF.

The chain uses TRBV6-6 and TRBJ2-1, with D hard to call. Germline lookup yields CDR1 MNHNY and CDR2 SVGAGI (reference sequence). The V end lost 4 bases, the J end lost 8 bases, and 6 bases lay between the germline ends. The CDR3 has 11 residues. The CDR3: CASSSTYEQFF. DNA of the CDR3: TGTGCCAGCAGTTCCACATATGAGCAGTTCTTC.

This clone was seen a handful of times. This chain links TRBV6-2 or TRBV6-3 with TRBJ2-2; unclear D gene. This CDR3 has 11 amino acids. Germline V CDR1 and CDR2: MNHEY, SVGEGT. Trimming removed 5 bases at V and 8 bases at J, with 6 bases between. The CDR3 spells CASSTLGELFF. The CDR3 DNA reads TGTGCCAGCAGTACGCTGGGGGAGCTGTTTTTT.

The chain is built from TRBV27 and TRBJ2-1, with TRBD2 matching 11 bases. V was pared by 8 bases and J by 8 bases, with 20 bases of the junction left unmatched. The CDR3 consists of 18 residues. CDR1 is MNHEY, CDR2 SMNVEV, per germline (reference sequence). The chain's CDR3 is CASSSFDLAGGEAHEQFF. The CDR3 bases are TGTGCCAGCTCCTCTTTTGACCTAGCGGGAGGAGAAGCCCATGAGCAGTTCTTC.